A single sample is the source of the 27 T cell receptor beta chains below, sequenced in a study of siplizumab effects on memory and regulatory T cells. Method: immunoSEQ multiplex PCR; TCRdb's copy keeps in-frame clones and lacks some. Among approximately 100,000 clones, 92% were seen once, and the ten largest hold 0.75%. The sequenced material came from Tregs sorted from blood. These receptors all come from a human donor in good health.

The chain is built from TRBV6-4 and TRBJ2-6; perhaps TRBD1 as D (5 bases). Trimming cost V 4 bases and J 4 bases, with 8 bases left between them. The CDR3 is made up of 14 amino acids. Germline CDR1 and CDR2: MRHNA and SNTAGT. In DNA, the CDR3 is TGTGCCAGCAGTGTTTGGACAGGGGCCAACGTCCTGACTTTC. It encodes CASSVWTGANVLTF.

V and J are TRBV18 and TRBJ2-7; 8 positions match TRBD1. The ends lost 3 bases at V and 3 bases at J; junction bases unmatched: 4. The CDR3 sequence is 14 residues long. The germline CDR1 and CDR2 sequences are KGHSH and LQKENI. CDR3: CASSPGQVGYEQYF. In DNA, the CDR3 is TGTGCCAGCTCACCGGGACAGGTCGGCTACGAGCAGTACTTC.

The CDR3 bases are TGTGCCAGCAGCCATGGAAATCAGCCCCAGCATTTT. Encoded protein: CASSHGNQPQHF. This chain uses TRBV7-9 with TRBJ1-5; D remains ambiguous. Germline V lookup: CDR1 SEHNR, CDR2 FQNEAQ (reference sequence). The CDR3 runs 12 residues. With 5 bases removed from V and 4 bases from J, the gap between germline ends came to 6 bases.

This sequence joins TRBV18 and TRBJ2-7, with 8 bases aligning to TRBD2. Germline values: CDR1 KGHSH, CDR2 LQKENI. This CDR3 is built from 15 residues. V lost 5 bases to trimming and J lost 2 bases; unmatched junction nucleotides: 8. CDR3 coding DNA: TGTGCCAGCTCATTCCGAGCGGGGGATACCTACGAGCAGTACTTC. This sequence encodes CASSFRAGDTYEQYF.

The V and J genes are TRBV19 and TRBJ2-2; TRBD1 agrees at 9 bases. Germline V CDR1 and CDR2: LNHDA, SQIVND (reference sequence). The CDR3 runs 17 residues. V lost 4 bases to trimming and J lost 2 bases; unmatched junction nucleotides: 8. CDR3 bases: TGTGCCAGTAGTAGGCATAGGACAGGGGATAACACCGGGGAGCTGTTTTTT. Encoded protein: CASSRHRTGDNTGELFF.

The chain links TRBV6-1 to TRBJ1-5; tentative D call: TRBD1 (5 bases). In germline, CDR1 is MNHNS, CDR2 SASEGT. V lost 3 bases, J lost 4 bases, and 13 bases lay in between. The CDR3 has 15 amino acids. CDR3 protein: CASSDQNRPNQPQHF. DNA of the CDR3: TGTGCCAGCAGTGACCAAAACAGGCCTAATCAGCCCCAGCATTTT.

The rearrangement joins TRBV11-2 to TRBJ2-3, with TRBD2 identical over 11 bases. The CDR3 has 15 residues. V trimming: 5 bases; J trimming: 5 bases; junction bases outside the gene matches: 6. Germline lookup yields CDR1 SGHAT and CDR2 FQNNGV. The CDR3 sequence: CASSLSGGAVDTQYF. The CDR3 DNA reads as TGTGCCAGCAGCCTTAGCGGGGGGGCCGTAGATACGCAGTATTTT.

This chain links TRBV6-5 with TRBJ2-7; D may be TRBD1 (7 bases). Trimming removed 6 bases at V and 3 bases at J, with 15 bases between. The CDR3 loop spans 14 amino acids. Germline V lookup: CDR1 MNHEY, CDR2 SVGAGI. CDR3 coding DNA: TGTGCCAGCAGCCGGGGGACAGAATACTACGAGCAGTACTTC. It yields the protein CASSRGTEYYEQYF.

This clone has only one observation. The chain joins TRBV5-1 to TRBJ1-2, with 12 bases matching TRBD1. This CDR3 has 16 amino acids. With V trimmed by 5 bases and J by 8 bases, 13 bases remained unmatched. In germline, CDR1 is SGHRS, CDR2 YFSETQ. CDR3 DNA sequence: TGCGCCAGCAGTTGGGACAGGGGGCGCAGGGGTCGCGGCTACACCTTC. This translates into CASSWDRGRRGRGYTF.

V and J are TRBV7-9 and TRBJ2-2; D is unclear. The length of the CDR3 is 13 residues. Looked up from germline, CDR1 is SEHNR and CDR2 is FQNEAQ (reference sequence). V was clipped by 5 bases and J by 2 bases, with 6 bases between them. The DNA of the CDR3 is TGTGCCAGCAGCCCCTTAAACACCGGGGAGCTGTTTTTT. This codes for CASSPLNTGELFF.

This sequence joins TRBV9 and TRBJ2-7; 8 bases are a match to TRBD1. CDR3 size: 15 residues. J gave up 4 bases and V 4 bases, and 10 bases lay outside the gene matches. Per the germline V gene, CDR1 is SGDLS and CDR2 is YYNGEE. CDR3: CASSPLGQGVYEQYF. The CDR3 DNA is TGTGCCAGCAGCCCCTTAGGACAGGGCGTGTACGAGCAGTACTTC.

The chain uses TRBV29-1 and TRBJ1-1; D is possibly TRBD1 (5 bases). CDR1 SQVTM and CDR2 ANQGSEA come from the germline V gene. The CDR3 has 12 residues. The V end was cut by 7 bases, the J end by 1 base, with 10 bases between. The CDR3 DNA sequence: TGCAGCGCCTCGCAGGGGAACACTGAAGCTTTCTTT. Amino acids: CSASQGNTEAFF. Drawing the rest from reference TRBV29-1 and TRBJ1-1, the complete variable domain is SAVISQKPSRDICQRGTSLTIQCQVDSQVTMMFWYRQQPGQSLTLIATANQGSEATYESGFVIDKFPISRPNLTFSTLTVSNMSPEDSSIYLCSASQGNTEAFFGQGTRLTVV.

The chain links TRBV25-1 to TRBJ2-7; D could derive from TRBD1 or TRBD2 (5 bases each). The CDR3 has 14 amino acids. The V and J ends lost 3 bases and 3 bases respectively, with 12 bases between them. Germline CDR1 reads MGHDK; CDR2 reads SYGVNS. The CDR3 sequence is CASSEGTRLYEQYF. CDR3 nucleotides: TGTGCCAGCAGTGAGGGGACCAGACTCTACGAGCAGTACTTC.

The DNA for the CDR3 is TGTGCCAGCAGTGCCCAGACAGGGATTATCTATGGCTACACCTTC. As protein: CASSAQTGIIYGYTF. The chain employs TRBV6-1 and TRBJ1-2; 7 bases align to TRBD1. V gave up 4 bases and J gave up 4 bases; unmatched junction bases: 9. The germline V gene has CDR1 MNHNS and CDR2 SASEGT. The length of the CDR3 is 15 residues.

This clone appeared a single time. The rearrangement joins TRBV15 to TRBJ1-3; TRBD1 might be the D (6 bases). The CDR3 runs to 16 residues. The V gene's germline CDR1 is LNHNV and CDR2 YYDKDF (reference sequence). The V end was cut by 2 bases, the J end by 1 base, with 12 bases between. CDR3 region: CATSRRGGSSGNTIYF. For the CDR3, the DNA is TGTGCCACCAGCAGACGAGGGGGGTCTTCTGGAAACACCATATATTTT. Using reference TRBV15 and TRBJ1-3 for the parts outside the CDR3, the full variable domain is DAMVIQNPRYQVTQFGKPVTLSCSQTLNHNVMYWYQQKSSQAPKLLFHYYDKDFNNEADTPDNFQSRRPNTSFCFLDIRSPGLGDTAMYLCATSRRGGSSGNTIYFGEGSWLTVV.

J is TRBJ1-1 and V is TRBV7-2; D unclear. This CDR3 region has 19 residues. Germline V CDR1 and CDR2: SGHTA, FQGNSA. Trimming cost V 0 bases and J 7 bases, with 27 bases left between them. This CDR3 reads CASSLAPTGPPSLLSEAFF. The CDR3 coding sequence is TGTGCCAGCAGCTTAGCGCCTACTGGTCCACCGAGCCTTTTGAGTGAAGCTTTCTTT.

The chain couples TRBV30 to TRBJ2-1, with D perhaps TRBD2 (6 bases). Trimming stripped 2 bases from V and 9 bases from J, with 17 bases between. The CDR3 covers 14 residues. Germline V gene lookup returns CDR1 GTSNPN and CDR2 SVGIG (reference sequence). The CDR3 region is CAWSRGGRGGEQFF. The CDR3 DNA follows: TGTGCCTGGAGTCGGGGCGGAAGGGGAGGTGAGCAGTTCTTC. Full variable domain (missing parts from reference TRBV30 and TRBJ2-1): SQTIHQWPATLVQPVGSPLSLECTVEGTSNPNLYWYRQAAGRGLQLLFYSVGIGQISSEVPQNLSASRPQDRQFILSSKKLLLSDSGFYLCAWSRGGRGGEQFFGPGTRLTVL.

For the CDR3, the DNA is TGCGCCAGCAGCTTTGGGATTACAGGGGGCAGGACAGATACGCAGTATTTT. It is translated as CASSFGITGGRTDTQYF. The chain recombines TRBV5-1 with TRBJ2-3; 9 bases match TRBD1. The CDR3 has 17 amino acids. Germline V lookup: CDR1 SGHRS, CDR2 YFSETQ. The J segment lost 3 bases and the V segment lost 2 bases, leaving 10 bases of the junction unmatched.

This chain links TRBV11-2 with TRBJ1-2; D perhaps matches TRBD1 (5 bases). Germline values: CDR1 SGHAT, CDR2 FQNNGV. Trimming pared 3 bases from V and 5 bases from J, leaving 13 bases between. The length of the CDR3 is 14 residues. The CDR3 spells CASSFPAEGYGYTF. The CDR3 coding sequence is TGTGCCAGCAGCTTCCCCGCAGAGGGGTATGGCTACACCTTC. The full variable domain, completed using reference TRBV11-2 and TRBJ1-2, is EAGVAQSPRYKIIEKRQSVAFWCNPISGHATLYWYQQILGQGPKLLIQFQNNGVVDDSQLPKDRFSAERLKGVDSTLKIQPAKLEDSAVYLCASSFPAEGYGYTFGSGTRLTVV.

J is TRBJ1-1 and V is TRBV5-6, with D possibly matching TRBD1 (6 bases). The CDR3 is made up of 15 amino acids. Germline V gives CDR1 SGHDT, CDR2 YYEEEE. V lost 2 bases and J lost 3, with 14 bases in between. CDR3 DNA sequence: TGTGCCAGCAGCTTTTACAGGGTGTCAGACACTGAAGCTTTCTTT. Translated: CASSFYRVSDTEAFF.

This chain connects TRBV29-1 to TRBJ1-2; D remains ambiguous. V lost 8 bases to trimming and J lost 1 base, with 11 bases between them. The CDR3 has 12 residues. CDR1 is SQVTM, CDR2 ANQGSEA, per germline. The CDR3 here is CSSSGNNYGYTF. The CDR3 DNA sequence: TGCAGCTCTTCCGGAAATAACTATGGCTACACCTTC.

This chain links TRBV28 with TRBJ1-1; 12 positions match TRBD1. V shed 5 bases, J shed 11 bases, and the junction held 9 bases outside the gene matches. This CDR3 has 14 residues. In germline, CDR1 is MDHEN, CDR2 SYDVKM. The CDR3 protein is CASSPGQGAVWAFF. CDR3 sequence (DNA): TGTGCCAGCAGTCCGGGACAGGGGGCTGTGTGGGCTTTCTTT.

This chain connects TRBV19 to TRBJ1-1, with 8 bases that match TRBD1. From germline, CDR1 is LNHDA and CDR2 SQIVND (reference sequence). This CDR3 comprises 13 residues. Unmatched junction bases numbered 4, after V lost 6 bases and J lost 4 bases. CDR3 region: CASRAGGRTEAFF. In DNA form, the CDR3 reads TGTGCCAGTAGAGCAGGGGGCCGCACTGAAGCTTTCTTT.

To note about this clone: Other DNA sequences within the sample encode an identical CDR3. CDR3: CASSLGTGNTEAFF. DNA for the CDR3: TGCGCCAGCAGCTTGGGAACAGGGAACACTGAAGCTTTCTTT. V is TRBV5-1 and J is TRBJ1-1, with D perhaps matching TRBD1 (5 bases). The germline V gene has CDR1 SGHRS and CDR2 YFSETQ. Trimming stripped 0 bases from V and 1 base from J, with 7 bases between. The CDR3 is 14 amino acids.

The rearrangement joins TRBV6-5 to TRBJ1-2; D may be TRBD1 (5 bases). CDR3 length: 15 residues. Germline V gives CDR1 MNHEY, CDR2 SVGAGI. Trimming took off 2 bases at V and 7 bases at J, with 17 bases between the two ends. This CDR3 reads CASSYNRGVTVGYTF. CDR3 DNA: TGTGCCAGCAGTTACAATAGGGGCGTTACGGTTGGCTACACCTTC.

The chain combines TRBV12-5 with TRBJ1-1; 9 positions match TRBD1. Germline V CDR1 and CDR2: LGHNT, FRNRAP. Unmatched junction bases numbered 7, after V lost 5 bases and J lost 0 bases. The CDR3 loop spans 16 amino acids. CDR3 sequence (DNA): TGTGCTAGTGGTAAACAGGGGGCCGGGATGAACACTGAAGCTTTCTTT. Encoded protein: CASGKQGAGMNTEAFF.

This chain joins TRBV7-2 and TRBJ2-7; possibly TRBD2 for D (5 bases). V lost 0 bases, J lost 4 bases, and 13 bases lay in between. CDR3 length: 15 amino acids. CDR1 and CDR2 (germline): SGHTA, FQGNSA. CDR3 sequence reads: CASSLAFGSRYEQYF. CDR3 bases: TGTGCCAGCAGCTTAGCATTTGGGAGTAGGTACGAGCAGTACTTC.